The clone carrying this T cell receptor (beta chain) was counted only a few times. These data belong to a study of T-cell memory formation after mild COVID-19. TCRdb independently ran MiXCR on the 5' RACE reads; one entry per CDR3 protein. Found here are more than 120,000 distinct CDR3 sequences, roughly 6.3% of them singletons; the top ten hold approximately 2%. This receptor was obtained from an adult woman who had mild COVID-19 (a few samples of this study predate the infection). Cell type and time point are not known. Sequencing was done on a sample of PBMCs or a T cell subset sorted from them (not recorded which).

The CDR3: CSARVGGGNYGYTF. The CDR3 nucleotides read TGCAGTGCTAGAGTAGGAGGGGGGAACTATGGCTACACCTTC. The rearrangement joins TRBV20-1 to TRBJ1-2; perhaps TRBD1 as D (6 bases). Germline V gene lookup returns CDR1 DFQATT and CDR2 SNEGSKA (reference sequence). Trimming stripped 1 base from V and 2 bases from J, with 11 bases between. This CDR3 has 14 residues.